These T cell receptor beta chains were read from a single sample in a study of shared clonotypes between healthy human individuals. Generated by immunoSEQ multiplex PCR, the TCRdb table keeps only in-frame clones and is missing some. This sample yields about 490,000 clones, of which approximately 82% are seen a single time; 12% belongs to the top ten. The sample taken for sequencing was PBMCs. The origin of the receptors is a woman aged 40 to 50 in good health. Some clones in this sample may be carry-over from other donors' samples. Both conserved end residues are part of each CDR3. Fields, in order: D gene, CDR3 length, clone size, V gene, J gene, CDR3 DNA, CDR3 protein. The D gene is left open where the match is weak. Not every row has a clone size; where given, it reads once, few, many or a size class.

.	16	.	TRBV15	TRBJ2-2	TGTGCCACCAGCAGAGACAGGGCCGCGAACACCGGGGAGCTGTTTTTT	CATSRDRAANTGELFF
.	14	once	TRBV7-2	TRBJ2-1	TGTGCCAGCGGACACCCACGAGGGCGTAGTGAGCAGTTCTTC	CASGHPRGRSEQFF
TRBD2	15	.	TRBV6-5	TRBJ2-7	TGTGCCAGCAGTTACGGACTAGGTCGTTCCTACGAGCAGTACTTC	CASSYGLGRSYEQYF
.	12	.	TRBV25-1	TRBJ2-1	TGTGCCAGCAACGGTGATGCGACAGTGCAGTTCTTC	CASNGDATVQFF
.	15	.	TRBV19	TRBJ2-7	TGTGCCAGTAGTATTTTGGGGACAAATATGTACGAGCAGTACTTC	CASSILGTNMYEQYF
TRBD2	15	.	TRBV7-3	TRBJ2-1	TGTGCCAGCAGCTCCGGGACTAGGGTGGGGAATGAGCAGTTCTTC	CASSSGTRVGNEQFF
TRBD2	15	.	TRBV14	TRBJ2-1	TGTGCCAGCAGCCAGCTAGCGGGAGGCCCCAATGAGCAGTTCTTC	CASSQLAGGPNEQFF
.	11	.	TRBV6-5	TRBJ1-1	TGTGCCAGCAGTACCAATACTGAAGCTTTCTTT	CASSTNTEAFF
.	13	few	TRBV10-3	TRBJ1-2	TGTGCCATCACAAGCCCAGCGGGGAGGGGCTACACCTTC	CAITSPAGRGYTF
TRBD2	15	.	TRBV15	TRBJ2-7	TGTGCCACCAGCAGGTCCGGGACTAGTGGGGAAGAGCAGTACTTC	CATSRSGTSGEEQYF
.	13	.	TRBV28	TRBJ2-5	TGTGCCAGCAGTCGCCGGATCCAAGAGACCCAGTACTTC	CASSRRIQETQYF
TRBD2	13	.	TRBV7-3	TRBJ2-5	TGTGCCAGCAGCGGACTAGCGGGAGAGACCCAGTACTTC	CASSGLAGETQYF
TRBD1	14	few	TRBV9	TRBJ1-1	TGTGCCAGCGGGGGGACAGGTGAGAACACTGAAGCTTTCTTT	CASGGTGENTEAFF
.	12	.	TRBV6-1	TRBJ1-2	TGTGCCAGCAGTGACATATACTATGGCTACACCTTC	CASSDIYYGYTF
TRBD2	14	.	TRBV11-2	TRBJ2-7	TGTGCCAGCAAAATAGCGGGAGAAACCTACGAGCAGTACTTC	CASKIAGETYEQYF
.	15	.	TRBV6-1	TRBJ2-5	TGTGCCGGAACTAACTACGGGACGGAACAAGAGACCCAGTACTTC	CAGTNYGTEQETQYF
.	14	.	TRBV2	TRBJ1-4	TGTGCCAGCAGGGAAACAGGGAGGGGAGAAAAACTGTTTTTT	CASRETGRGEKLFF
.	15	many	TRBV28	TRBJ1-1	TGTGCCAGCAGTACCTATCGACAGGACCGCACTGAAGCTTTCTTT	CASSTYRQDRTEAFF
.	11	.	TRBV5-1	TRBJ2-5	TGCGCCAGCTATAAGACGGAGACCCAGTACTTC	CASYKTETQYF
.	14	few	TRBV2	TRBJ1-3	TGTGCCAGCAGACCACAGGGACCTGGAAACACCATATATTTT	CASRPQGPGNTIYF
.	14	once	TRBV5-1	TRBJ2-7	TGCGCCAGCAGCTTGTCCCCGGGTAACTACGAGCAGTACTTC	CASSLSPGNYEQYF
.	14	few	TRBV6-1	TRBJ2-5	TGTGCCACCCACGGGGGCCAGACTCAAGAGACCCAGTACTTC	CATHGGQTQETQYF
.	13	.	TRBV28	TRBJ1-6	TGTGCCAGCAGTTTTTTGGGGGGATCACCCCTCCACTTT	CASSFLGGSPLHF
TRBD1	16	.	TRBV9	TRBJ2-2	TGTGCCAGCAGCGTAGGGACAGGGAGAAACACCGGGGAGCTGTTTTTT	CASSVGTGRNTGELFF
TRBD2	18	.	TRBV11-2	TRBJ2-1	TGTGCCAGCAGCTTGACCGGGACTAGCGGGAGTTCCTACAATGAGCAGTTCTTC	CASSLTGTSGSSYNEQFF
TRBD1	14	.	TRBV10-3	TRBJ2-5	TGTGCCATCAGTGACAACAGGGGGTCGGAGACCCAGTACTTC	CAISDNRGSETQYF
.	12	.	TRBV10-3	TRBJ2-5	TGTGCCATCAGTGAACGAGGCGAGACCCAGTACTTC	CAISERGETQYF
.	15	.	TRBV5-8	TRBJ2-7	TGTGCCAGCAGCTTGGTGCTCCAGGGACCCTACGAGCAGTACTTC	CASSLVLQGPYEQYF
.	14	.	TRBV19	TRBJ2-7	TGTGCCAGTAGTATCGTGGACTCCTCCTACGAGCAGTACTTC	CASSIVDSSYEQYF
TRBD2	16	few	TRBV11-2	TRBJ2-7	TGTGCCAGCAGCTTTGGGTGGAACGACGGGGGGAACGAGCAGTACTTC	CASSFGWNDGGNEQYF
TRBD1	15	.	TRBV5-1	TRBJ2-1	TGCGCCAGCAGCATGCGGACAGGGGATTACAATGAGCAGTTCTTC	CASSMRTGDYNEQFF
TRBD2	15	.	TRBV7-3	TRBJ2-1	TGTGCCAGCAGCCAGGGACTAGCGGACTACAATGAGCAGTTCTTC	CASSQGLADYNEQFF
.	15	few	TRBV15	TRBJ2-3	TGTGCCACCAGCAGAGATCGGGTGAGGACAGATACGCAGTATTTT	CATSRDRVRTDTQYF
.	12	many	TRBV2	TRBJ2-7	TGTGCCAGCACCCAGGGGAACTACGAGCAGTACTTC	CASTQGNYEQYF
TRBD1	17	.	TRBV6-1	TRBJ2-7	TGTGCCAGCAGTGGAGTCACGGGACAGGGGAACCCCTACGAGCAGTACTTC	CASSGVTGQGNPYEQYF
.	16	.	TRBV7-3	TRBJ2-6	TGTGCCAGCAGCCCGTCTTTAATCTCTGGGGCCAACGTCCTGACTTTC	CASSPSLISGANVLTF
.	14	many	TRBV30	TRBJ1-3	TGTGCCTGGAGTCCGGGGAACTCTGGAAACACCATATATTTT	CAWSPGNSGNTIYF
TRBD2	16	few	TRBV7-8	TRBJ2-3	TGTGCCAGCAGCTTATGGGGGCGGACTAGCTCGGATACGCAGTATTTT	CASSLWGRTSSDTQYF
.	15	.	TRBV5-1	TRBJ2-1	TGCGCCAGCAGCTTGGAGGCGAACTGGAACAATGAGCAGTTCTTC	CASSLEANWNNEQFF
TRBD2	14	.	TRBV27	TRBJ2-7	TGTGCCAGCAGTAGACTAGCGGGGGGCTACGAGCAGTACTTC	CASSRLAGGYEQYF
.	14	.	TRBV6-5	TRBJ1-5	TGTGCCAGCAGTTACTCGCAGCGGAATCAGCCCCAGCATTTT	CASSYSQRNQPQHF
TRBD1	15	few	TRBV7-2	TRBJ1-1	TGTGCCAGCGTGTTTGGGGACAGACGAAACACTGAAGCTTTCTTT	CASVFGDRRNTEAFF
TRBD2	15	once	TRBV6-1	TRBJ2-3	TGTGCCAGCAGTGAAGCAGGGAGCGGGAGTCATACGCAGTATTTT	CASSEAGSGSHTQYF
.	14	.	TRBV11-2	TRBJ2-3	TGTGCCAGCAGCTTAACAGTGAGCACAGATACGCAGTATTTT	CASSLTVSTDTQYF
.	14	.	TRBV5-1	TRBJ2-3	TGCGCCAGCAGCTTGGGACAGGACACAGATACGCAGTATTTT	CASSLGQDTDTQYF
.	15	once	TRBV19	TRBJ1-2	TGTGCCAGTAGTAAAAACCGGGACATCGCGTATGGCTACACCTTC	CASSKNRDIAYGYTF
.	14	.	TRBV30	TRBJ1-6	TGTGCCTGGAGTGTGATTCGGGATAATTCACCCCTCCACTTT	CAWSVIRDNSPLHF
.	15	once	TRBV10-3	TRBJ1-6	TGTGCCATCAGTGACGGGGACTACGGGAATTCACCCCTCCACTTT	CAISDGDYGNSPLHF
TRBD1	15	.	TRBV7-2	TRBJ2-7	TGTGCCAGCAGCTTAGGACAGGGGCCGCGGCACGAGCAGTACTTC	CASSLGQGPRHEQYF
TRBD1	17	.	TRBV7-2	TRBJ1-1	TGTGCCAGCAGCTTACCCAGGGGGGGAGGAATGAACACTGAAGCTTTCTTT	CASSLPRGGGMNTEAFF